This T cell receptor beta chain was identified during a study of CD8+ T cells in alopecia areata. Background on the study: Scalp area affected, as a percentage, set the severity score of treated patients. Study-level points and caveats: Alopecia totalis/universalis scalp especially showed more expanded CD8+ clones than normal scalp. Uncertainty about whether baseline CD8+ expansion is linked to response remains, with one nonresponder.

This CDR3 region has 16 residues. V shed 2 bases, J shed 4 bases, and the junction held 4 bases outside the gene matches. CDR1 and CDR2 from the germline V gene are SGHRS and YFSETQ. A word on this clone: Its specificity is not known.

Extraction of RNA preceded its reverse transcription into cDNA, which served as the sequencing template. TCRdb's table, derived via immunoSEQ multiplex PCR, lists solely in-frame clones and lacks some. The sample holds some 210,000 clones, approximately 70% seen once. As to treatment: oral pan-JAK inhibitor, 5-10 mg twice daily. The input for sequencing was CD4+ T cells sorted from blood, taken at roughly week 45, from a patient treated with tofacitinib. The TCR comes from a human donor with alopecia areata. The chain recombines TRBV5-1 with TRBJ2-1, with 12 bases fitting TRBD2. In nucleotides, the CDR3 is TGCGCCAGCAGCTTCAGGACTAGCGGGGTGTACAATGAGCAGTTCTTC. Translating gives CASSFRTSGVYNEQFF.